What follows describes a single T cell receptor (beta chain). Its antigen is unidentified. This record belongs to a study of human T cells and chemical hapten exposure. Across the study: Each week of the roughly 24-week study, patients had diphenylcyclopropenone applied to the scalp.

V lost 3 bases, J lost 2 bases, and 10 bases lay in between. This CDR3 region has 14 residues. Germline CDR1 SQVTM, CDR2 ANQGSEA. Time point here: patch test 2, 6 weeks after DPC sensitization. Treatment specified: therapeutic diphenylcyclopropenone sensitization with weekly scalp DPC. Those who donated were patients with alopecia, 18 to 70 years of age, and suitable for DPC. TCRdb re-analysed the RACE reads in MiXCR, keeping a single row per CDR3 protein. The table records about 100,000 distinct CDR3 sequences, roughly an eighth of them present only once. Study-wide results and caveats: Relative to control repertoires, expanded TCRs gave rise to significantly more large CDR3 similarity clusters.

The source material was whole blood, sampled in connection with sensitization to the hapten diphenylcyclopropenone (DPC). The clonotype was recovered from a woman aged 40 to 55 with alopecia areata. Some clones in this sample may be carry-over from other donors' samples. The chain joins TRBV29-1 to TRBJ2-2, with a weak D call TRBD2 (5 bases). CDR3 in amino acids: CSVDGGRNTGELFF. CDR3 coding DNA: TGCAGCGTTGATGGTGGGAGAAACACCGGGGAGCTGTTTTTT.